The following is a TCR beta chain sequence with its context. This specimen belongs to a study of T cell clones after liver transplantation. Turning to the study itself: Draws occurred before transplant, before withdrawal, and after complete or failed withdrawal.

The CDR3 is 14 residues long. The trim removed 3 bases at V and 8 bases at J, leaving 5 bases unmatched. In germline, CDR1 is LGHNA, CDR2 YSLEER. Assay used: immunoSEQ multiplex PCR; TCRdb lists only in-frame clones, some missing. The sample lists around 97,000 clones, under 90% occurring once. The specimen comprised CD4+ T cells from blood, sampled around 48 months after liver transplant. This chain connects TRBV4-3 to TRBJ2-1, with 9 bases lining up with TRBD1. The sequence was obtained from a human patient who received a liver transplant. Some T cells may be provided by the graft donor. CDR3 in amino acids: CASSQGDRAHEQFF. The CDR3 DNA follows: TGCGCCAGCAGCCAGGGGGACAGGGCCCATGAGCAGTTCTTC.